The 9 T cell receptor beta chains below were found in one sample sequenced in a study of T cell repertoires in ileal Crohn's disease. Assay: immunoSEQ multiplex PCR; the TCRdb copy retains only in-frame clones and omits some. The data show 15,000 to 20,000 clones, approximately 72% seen once. Stated time point: neoterminal ileum biopsy at postoperative endoscopy, about 6 months after surgery. The source material was ileal tissue. The source is an adult with Crohn's disease.

The genes are TRBV7-2 and TRBJ1-5; TRBD1 matches 8 bases. Germline-derived CDR1 and CDR2 are SGHTA and FQGNSA. CDR3 length: 17 amino acids. With 4 bases clipped from V and 3 bases from J, the junction kept 11 bases outside the gene matches. The CDR3 DNA is TGTGCCAGCAGCTCCTCCGGGACAGGTCGAAACAATCAGCCCCAGCATTTT. It yields the protein CASSSSGTGRNNQPQHF.

The table lists this clone with a count of one. V usage is TRBV5-6 and J usage is TRBJ2-7, with TRBD1 matching 7 bases. Trimming removed 0 bases from V and 1 base from J; junction bases left unmatched: 4. Germline V gene sequence: CDR1 SGHDT, CDR2 YYEEEE. The CDR3 loop spans 15 amino acids. CDR3 region: CASSLGGQISYEQYF. The DNA for the CDR3 is TGTGCCAGCAGCTTGGGGGGACAGATTTCCTACGAGCAGTACTTC.

The gene calls are TRBV7-9 and TRBJ2-1, with TRBD2 matching 10 bases. The V gene end was trimmed by 1 base and the J gene end by 6 bases; junction bases not matched to a gene: 6. The germline V gene has CDR1 SEHNR and CDR2 FQNEAQ (reference sequence). The CDR3 spans 16 residues. CDR3 loop: CASSLVGSGGFNEQFF. The CDR3 DNA follows: TGTGCCAGCAGCTTAGTGGGTAGCGGGGGGTTCAATGAGCAGTTCTTC. The entire variable domain, with the rest obtained from reference TRBV7-9 and TRBJ2-1, is as follows: DTGVSQNPRHKITKRGQNVTFRCDPISEHNRLYWYRQTLGQGPEFLTYFQNEAQLEKSRLLSDRFSAERPKGSFSTLEIQRTEQGDSAMYLCASSLVGSGGFNEQFFGPGTRLTVL.

The chain carries TRBV9 and TRBJ2-7; no clear D gene. Germline V lookup: CDR1 SGDLS, CDR2 YYNGEE. This CDR3 has 14 residues. V lost 0 bases, J lost 0 bases, and 7 bases lay in between. CDR3 loop: CASSVEPGSYEQYF. CDR3 bases: TGTGCCAGCAGCGTAGAACCCGGCTCCTACGAGCAGTACTTC.

This chain connects TRBV9 to TRBJ1-1; D gene uncertain. There are 13 residues in the CDR3. Germline values: CDR1 SGDLS, CDR2 YYNGEE. V gave up 5 bases and J gave up 5 bases, with 13 bases separating them. The CDR3 region is CASSVLESTEAFF. CDR3 nucleotides: TGTGCCAGCAGTGTCCTGGAGTCGACTGAAGCTTTCTTT.

This chain connects TRBV6-1 to TRBJ1-1; 10 nucleotides match TRBD1. CDR3 length equals 13 residues. Trimming took 7 bases from V and 7 from J; bases not matched to a gene: 6. Germline-derived CDR1 and CDR2 are MNHNS and SASEGT. CDR3 nucleotide sequence: TGTGCCAGCAACGGACAGGGGGACGGTGAAGCTTTCTTT. Its protein product is CASNGQGDGEAFF.

The chain is built from TRBV5-4 and TRBJ2-5; possibly TRBD2 for D (6 bases). Germline-derived CDR1 and CDR2 are SGHNT and YYREEE (reference sequence). V was cut by 3 bases and J by 5 bases, with 14 bases left in between. This CDR3 has 14 residues. The CDR3 DNA follows: TGTGCCAGCAGCTGGGACTCCACTATGGAGACCCAGTACTTC. It specifies CASSWDSTMETQYF.

This chain connects TRBV6-1 to TRBJ2-2, with 7 bases that match TRBD2. Germline CDR1 is MNHNS and CDR2 is SASEGT. The CDR3 is 15 amino acids. J lost 3 bases, V lost 4 bases, and 5 bases had no gene match. Here the CDR3 reads CASSGYSGYTGELFF. Written as DNA, the CDR3 is TGTGCCAGCAGTGGCTATAGCGGGTACACCGGGGAGCTGTTTTTT.

This rearrangement joins TRBV6-1 to TRBJ1-2; 7 nucleotides align to TRBD1. V lost 8 bases to trimming and J lost 7 bases; unmatched junction nucleotides: 16. The CDR3 runs to 15 residues. The germline CDR1 and CDR2 sequences are MNHNS and SASEGT. This chain's CDR3 is CASRGEGGSDGGYTF. For the CDR3, the DNA is TGTGCCAGCCGAGGGGAAGGGGGCTCTGATGGTGGCTACACCTTC.